This T cell receptor (beta chain) was recorded in a study of cytomegalovirus exposure and HLA in healthy donors. Study context: As released early, the data held 75 million to 90 million unique TCRs from HLA-typed donors. Findings and caveats of the study: Excluded were some V segments that proved indistinguishable, including TRBV6-2 and TRBV6-3. Within a later analysis, the majority of CMV-associated TCR beta chains appeared HLA-restricted.

CDR3 length equals 12 residues. Germline CDR1 and CDR2: SGHTA and FQGNSA. Between the trimmed V and J ends, which lost 5 bases and 2 bases, there was a span of 5 bases. With respect to this clone: The antigen is unknown.

The PCR contained 60 Vbeta and 13 Jbeta primers. Libraries were prepared by immunoSEQ multiplex PCR; TCRdb keeps only in-frame clonotypes and omits some of them. The table has roughly 130,000 clones, around three quarters seen once. The sequenced sample was PBMCs. This clonotype originated in a man aged 18 to 35 in good health and CMV-seronegative. The rearrangement joins TRBV7-2 to TRBJ2-3; no definite D call. CDR3 residues: CASSRATDTQYF. DNA for the CDR3: TGTGCCAGCAGCCGCGCCACAGATACGCAGTATTTT.